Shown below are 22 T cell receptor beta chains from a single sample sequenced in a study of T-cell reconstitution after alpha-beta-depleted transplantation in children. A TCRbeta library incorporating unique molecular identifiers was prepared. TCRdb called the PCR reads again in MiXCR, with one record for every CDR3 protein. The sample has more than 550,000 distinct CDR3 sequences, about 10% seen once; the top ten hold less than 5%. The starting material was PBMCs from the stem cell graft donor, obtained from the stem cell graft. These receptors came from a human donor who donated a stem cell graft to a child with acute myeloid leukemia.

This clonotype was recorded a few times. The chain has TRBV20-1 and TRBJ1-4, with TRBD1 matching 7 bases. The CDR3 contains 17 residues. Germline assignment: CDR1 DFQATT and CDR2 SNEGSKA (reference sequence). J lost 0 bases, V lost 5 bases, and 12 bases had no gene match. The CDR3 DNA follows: TGCAGTGCTTTAGATACAGGGGAGCTTACAACTAATGAAAAACTGTTTTTT. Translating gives CSALDTGELTTNEKLFF.

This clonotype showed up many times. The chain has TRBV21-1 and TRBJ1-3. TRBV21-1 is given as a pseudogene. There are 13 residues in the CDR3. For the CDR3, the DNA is TGTGCCAGCAGCAAAAGGAAGGGAAACACCATATATTTT. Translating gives CASSKRKGNTIYF.

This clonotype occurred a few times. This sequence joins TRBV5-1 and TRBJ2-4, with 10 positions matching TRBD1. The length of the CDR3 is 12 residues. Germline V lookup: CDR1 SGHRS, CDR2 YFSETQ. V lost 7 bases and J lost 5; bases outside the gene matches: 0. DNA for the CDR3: TGCGCCAGCGGGACAGGGGAAAACATTCAGTACTTC. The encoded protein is CASGTGENIQYF.

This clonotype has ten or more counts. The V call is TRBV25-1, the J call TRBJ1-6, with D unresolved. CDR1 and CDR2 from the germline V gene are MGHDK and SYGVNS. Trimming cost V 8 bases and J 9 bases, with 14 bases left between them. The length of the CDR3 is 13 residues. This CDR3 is CASQAIARSPLHF. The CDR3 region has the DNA TGTGCCAGCCAAGCGATTGCGCGTTCACCCCTCCACTTT.

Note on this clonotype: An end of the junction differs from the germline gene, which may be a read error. The CDR3 loop reads CANSRQGADEQYF. The CDR3 DNA is TGTGCCAACAGCAGACAGGGGGCCGACGAGCAGTACTTC. V and J are TRBV7-3 and TRBJ2-7; TRBD1 aligns across 10 bases. Germline V gives CDR1 SGHTA, CDR2 FQGTGA. The CDR3 is 13 residues long.

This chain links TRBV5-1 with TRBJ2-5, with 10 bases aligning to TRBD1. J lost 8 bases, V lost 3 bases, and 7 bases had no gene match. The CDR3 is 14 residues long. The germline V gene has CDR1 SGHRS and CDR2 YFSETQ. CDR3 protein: CASSWDRGGDTQYF. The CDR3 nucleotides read TGCGCCAGCAGCTGGGACAGGGGAGGAGATACCCAGTACTTC.

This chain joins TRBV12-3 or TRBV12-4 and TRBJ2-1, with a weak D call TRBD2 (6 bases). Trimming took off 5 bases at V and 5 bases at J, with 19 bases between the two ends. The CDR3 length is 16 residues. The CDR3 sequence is CASSNRGSGYNNEQFF. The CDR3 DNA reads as TGTGCCAGCAGTAACCGGGGTAGCGGATACAACAATGAGCAGTTCTTC.

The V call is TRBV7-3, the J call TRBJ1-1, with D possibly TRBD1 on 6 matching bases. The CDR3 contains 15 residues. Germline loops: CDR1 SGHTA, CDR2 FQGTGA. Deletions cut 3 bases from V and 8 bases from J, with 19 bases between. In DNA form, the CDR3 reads TGTGCCAGCAGCTTCTCGCCCCCGGGGGCCTCCGAAGCTTTCTTT. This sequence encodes CASSFSPPGASEAFF.

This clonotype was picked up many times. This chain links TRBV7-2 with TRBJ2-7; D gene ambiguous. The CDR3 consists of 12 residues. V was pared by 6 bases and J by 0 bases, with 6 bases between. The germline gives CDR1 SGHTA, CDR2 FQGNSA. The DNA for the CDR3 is TGTGCCAGCAGTTTAAACTCCTACGAGCAGTACTTC. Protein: CASSLNSYEQYF.

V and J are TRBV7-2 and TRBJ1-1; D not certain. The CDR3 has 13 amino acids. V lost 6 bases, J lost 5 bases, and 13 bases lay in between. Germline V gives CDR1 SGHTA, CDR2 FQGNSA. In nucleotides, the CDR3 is TGTGCCAGCAGGGACCCCCCGGGGACTGAAGCTTTCTTT. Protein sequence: CASRDPPGTEAFF.

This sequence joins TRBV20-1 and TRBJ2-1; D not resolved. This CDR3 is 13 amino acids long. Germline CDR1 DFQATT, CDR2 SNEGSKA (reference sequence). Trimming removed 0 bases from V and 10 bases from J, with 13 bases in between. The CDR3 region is CSARDRRGWEQFF. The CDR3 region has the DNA TGCAGTGCTAGAGATCGCCGAGGTTGGGAGCAGTTCTTC.

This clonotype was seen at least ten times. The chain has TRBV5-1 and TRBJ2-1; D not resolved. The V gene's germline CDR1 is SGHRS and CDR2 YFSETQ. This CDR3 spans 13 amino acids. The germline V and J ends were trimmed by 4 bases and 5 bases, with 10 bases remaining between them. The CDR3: CASSAPPDNEQFF. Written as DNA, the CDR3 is TGCGCCAGCAGCGCACCTCCGGACAATGAGCAGTTCTTC.

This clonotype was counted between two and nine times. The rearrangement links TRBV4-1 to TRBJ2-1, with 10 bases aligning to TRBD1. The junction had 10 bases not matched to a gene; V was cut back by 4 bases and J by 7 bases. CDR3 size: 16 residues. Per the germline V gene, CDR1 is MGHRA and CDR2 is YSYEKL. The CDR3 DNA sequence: TGCGCCAGCAGCCGTATTATAGCGGGACAGGGGAATGAGCAGTTCTTC. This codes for CASSRIIAGQGNEQFF.

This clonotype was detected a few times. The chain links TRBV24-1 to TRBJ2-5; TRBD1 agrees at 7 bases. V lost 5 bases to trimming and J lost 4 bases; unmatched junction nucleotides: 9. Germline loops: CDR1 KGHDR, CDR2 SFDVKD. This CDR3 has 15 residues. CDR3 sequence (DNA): TGTGCCACCAGTGGGACGGGACAGTGGGGAGAGACCCAGTACTTC. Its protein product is CATSGTGQWGETQYF.

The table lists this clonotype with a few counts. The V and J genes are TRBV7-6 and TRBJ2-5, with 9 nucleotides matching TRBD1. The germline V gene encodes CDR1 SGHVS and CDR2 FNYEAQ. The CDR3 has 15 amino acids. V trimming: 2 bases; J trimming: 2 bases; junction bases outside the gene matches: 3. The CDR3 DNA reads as TGTGCCAGCAGCTTACTCGGGACAGGGCAAGAGACCCAGTACTTC. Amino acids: CASSLLGTGQETQYF.

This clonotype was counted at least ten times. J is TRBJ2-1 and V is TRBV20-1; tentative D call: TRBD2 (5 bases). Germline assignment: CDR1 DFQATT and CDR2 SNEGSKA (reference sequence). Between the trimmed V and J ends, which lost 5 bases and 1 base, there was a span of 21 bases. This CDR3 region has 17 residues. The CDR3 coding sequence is TGCAGTGCTCCCATATGGGCTAGCACAGATTCCTACAATGAGCAGTTCTTC. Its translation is CSAPIWASTDSYNEQFF.

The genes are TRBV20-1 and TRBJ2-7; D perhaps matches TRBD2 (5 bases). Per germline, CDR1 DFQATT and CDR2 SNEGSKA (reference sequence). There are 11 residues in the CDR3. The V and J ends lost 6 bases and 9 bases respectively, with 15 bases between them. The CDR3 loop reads CSAPKEERQYF. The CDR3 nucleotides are TGCAGTGCGCCTAAGGAGGAGCGGCAGTACTTC.

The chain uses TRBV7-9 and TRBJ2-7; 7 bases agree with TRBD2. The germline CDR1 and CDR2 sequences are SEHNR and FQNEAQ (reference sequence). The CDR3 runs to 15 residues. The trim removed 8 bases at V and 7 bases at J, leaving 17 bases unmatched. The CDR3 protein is CASGGGLVSSSEQYF. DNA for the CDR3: TGTGCCAGCGGCGGGGGTCTAGTCAGCTCTTCTGAGCAGTACTTC.

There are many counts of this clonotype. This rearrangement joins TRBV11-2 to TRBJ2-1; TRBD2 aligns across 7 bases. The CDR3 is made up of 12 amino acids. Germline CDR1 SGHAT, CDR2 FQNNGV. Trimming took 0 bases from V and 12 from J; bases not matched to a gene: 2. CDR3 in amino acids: CASSLDGGRQFF. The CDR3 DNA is TGTGCCAGCAGCTTAGATGGCGGGAGGCAGTTCTTC.

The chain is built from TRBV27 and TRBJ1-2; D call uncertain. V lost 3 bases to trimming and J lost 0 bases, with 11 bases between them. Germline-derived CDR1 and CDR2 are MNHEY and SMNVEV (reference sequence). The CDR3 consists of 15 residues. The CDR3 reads CASSFVGLANYGYTF. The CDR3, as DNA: TGTGCCAGCAGTTTTGTGGGATTAGCTAACTATGGCTACACCTTC.

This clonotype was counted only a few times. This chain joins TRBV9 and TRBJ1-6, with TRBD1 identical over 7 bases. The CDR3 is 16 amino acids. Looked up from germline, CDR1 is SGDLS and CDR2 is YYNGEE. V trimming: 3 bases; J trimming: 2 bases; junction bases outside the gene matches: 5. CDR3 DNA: TGTGCCAGCAGCGGGGGGGACAGTCCCTATAATTCACCCCTCCACTTT. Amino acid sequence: CASSGGDSPYNSPLHF.

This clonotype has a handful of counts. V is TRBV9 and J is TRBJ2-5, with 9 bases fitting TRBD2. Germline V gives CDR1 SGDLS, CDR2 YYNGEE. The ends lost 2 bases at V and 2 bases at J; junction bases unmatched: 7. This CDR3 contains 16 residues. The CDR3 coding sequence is TGTGCCAGCAGCGTTTCGACTAGCGGAGGGCAAGAGACCCAGTACTTC. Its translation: CASSVSTSGGQETQYF. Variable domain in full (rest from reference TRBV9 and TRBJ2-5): DSGVTQTPKHLITATGQRVTLRCSPRSGDLSVYWYQQSLDQGLQFLIQYYNGEERAKGNILERFSAQQFPDLHSELNLSSLELGDSALYFCASSVSTSGGQETQYFGPGTRLLVL.